This TCR beta chain was identified during a study of T cells after yellow fever vaccination. This clonotype was seen ten or more times. TCRdb itself ran the 5' RACE reads through MiXCR, one entry per CDR3 protein. The sample includes 12,000 to 15,000 distinct CDR3 sequences, 7.3% of them seen just once. V shed 3 bases and J 7 bases; nucleotides not matched to a gene: 8. Germline V gene lookup returns CDR1 SGHKS and CDR2 YYEKEE (reference sequence). The CDR3 is 15 residues long. The source material was PBMCs, either bulk or a sorted T-cell subset (CD4+, CD8+, memory, or dextramer-sorted; not recorded which), sampled on the day of the yellow fever booster vaccination. The V and J genes are TRBV5-5 and TRBJ1-4; 8 nucleotides agree with TRBD1. The origin of this receptor is a man aged 18-30 years who received the YFV17D yellow fever vaccine. The CDR3 is CASSSRQGSFEKLFF. CDR3 coding DNA: TGTGCCAGCAGCTCCCGACAGGGGAGTTTTGAAAAACTGTTTTTT.